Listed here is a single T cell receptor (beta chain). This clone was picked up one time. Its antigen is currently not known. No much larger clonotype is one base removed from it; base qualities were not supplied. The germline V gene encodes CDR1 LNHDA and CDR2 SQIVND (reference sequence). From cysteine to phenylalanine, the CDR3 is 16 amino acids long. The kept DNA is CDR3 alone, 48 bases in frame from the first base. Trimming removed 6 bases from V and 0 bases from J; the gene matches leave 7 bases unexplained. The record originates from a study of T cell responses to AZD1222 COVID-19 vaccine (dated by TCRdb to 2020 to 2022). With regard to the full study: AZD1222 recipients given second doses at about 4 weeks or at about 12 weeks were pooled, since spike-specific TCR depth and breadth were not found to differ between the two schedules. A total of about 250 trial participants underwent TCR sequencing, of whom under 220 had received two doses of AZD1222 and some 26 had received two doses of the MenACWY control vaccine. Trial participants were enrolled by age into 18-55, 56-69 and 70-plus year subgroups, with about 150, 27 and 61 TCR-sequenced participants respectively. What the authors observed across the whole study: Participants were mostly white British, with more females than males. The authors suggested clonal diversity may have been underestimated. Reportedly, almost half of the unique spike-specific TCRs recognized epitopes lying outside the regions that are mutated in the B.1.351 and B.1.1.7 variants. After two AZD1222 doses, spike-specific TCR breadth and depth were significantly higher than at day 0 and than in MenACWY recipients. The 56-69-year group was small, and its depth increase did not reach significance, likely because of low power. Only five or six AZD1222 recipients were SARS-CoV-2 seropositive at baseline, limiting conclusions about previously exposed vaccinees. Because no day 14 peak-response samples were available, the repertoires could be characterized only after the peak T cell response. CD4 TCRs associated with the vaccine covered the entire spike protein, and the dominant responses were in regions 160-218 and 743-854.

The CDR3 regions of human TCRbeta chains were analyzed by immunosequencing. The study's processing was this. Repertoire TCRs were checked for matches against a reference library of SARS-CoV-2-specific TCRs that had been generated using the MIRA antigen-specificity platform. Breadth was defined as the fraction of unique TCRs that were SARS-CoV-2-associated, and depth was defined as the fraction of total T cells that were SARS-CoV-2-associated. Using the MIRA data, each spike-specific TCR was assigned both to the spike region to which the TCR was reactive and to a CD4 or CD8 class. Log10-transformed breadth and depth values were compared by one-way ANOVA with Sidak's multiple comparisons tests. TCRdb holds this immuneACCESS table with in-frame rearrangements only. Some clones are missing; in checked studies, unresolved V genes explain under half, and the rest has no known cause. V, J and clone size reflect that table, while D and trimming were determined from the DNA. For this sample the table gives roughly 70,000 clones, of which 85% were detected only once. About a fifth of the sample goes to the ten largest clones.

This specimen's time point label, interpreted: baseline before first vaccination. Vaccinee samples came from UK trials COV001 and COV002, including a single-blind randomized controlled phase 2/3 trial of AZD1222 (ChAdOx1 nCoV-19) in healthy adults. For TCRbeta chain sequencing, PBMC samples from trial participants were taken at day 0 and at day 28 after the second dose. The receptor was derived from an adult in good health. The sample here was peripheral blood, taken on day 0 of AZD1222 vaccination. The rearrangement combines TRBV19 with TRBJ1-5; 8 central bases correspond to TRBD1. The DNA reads TGTGCCAGTAGGAAGGGGACAGGCTATAGCAATCAGCCCCAGCATTTT. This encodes CASRKGTGYSNQPQHF.